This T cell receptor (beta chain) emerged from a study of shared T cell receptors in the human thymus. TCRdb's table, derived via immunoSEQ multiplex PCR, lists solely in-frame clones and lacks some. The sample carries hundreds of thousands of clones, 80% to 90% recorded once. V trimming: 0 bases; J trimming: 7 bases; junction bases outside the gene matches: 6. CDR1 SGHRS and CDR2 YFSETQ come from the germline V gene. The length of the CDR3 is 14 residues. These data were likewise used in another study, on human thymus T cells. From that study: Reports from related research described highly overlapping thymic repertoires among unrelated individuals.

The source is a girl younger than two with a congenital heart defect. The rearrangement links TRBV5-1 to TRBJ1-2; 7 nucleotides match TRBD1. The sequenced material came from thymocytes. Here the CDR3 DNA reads TGCGCCAGCAGCTTGGAGACAGGGCACTGTGGCTACACCTTC. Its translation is CASSLETGHCGYTF. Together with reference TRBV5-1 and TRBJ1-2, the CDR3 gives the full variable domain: KAGVTQTPRYLIKTRGQQVTLSCSPISGHRSVSWYQQTPGQGLQFLFEYFSETQRNKGNFPGRFSGRQFSNSRSEMNVSTLELGDSALYLCASSLETGHCGYTFGSGTRLTVV.